The 22 T cell receptor beta chains listed next were all sequenced from one sample in a study of blood T cell repertoires in COVID-19. Clones were read by immunoSEQ multiplex PCR, and TCRdb kept only the in-frame ones, dropping some. The sample lists approximately 170,000 clones; more than 75% were seen once. Source material: peripheral blood. The receptors originated from a woman at least 80 years old with COVID-19, enrolled during active disease.

The genes are TRBV4-3 and TRBJ2-5; D unclear. Trimming removed 4 bases from V and 5 bases from J, with 11 bases in between. The CDR3 loop spans 13 amino acids. Germline assignment: CDR1 LGHNA and CDR2 YSLEER. The CDR3 DNA sequence: TGCGCCAGCAGCCTCGCCGTCGGGGAGACCCAGTACTTC. Translation: CASSLAVGETQYF.

The chain joins TRBV10-2 to TRBJ1-1; possible D gene TRBD1, 6 bases. The CDR3 has 13 residues. V lost 5 bases, J lost 7 bases, and 14 bases lay in between. Germline CDR1 and CDR2: WSHSY and SAAADI. This CDR3 reads CASSLDRPGEAFF. CDR3 nucleotides: TGCGCCAGCAGTCTTGACAGGCCCGGTGAAGCTTTCTTT.

This chain links TRBV4-1 with TRBJ1-4; D is possibly TRBD1 (6 bases). The CDR3 is 14 residues long. V lost 4 bases and J lost 5, with 11 bases in between. CDR1 is MGHRA, CDR2 YSYEKL, per germline. Written as DNA, the CDR3 is TGCGCCAGCAGCCTAAGGACAGAGAATGAAAAACTGTTTTTT. It specifies CASSLRTENEKLFF.

V and J are TRBV20-1 and TRBJ2-4, with 7 bases that match TRBD2. The germline gives CDR1 DFQATT, CDR2 SNEGSKA (reference sequence). J lost 8 bases, V lost 3 bases, and 16 bases had no gene match. The CDR3 is made up of 16 amino acids. CDR3 coding DNA: TGCAGTGCTAGTCCATCGGCGGGAGAAATTAGGGACATTCAGTACTTC. Residues: CSASPSAGEIRDIQYF.

This sequence joins TRBV7-2 and TRBJ1-5; D possibly corresponds to TRBD1 (5 bases). Germline CDR1 is SGHTA and CDR2 is FQGNSA. Deletions cut 7 bases from V and 9 bases from J, with 25 bases between. The CDR3 extends over 16 amino acids. The CDR3 DNA sequence: TGTGCCAGCACCCTCATCTCGACAGCCCCGAGGTGGCCCCAGCATTTT. Translating gives CASTLISTAPRWPQHF.

The chain joins TRBV28 to TRBJ2-5, with 7 bases identical to TRBD2. The CDR3 has 14 amino acids. CDR1 is MDHEN, CDR2 SYDVKM, per germline. V lost 6 bases and J lost 2; bases outside the gene matches: 6. DNA of the CDR3: TGTGCCAGCAGAGAAGCGGGACCACAAGAGACCCAGTACTTC. It encodes CASREAGPQETQYF.

The sample holds a few counts of this clone. This chain connects TRBV7-9 to TRBJ2-1, with 12 bases that match TRBD2. The V gene end was trimmed by 3 bases and the J gene end by 9 bases; junction bases not matched to a gene: 6. Germline loops: CDR1 SEHNR, CDR2 FQNEAQ (reference sequence). The CDR3 runs to 15 residues. CDR3 residues: CASSFASGRAGEQFF. In nucleotides, the CDR3 is TGTGCCAGCAGCTTCGCTAGCGGGAGGGCCGGTGAGCAGTTCTTC.

The J gene is TRBJ1-3, the V gene TRBV9; D ambiguous. V shed 0 bases and J shed 0 bases, with 7 bases lying between them. The germline gives CDR1 SGDLS, CDR2 YYNGEE. The CDR3 loop spans 15 amino acids. This CDR3 reads CASSVDSTSGNTIYF. Here the CDR3 DNA reads TGTGCCAGCAGCGTAGACAGCACCTCTGGAAACACCATATATTTT. Filled out from reference TRBV9 and TRBJ1-3, the complete variable domain reads DSGVTQTPKHLITATGQRVTLRCSPRSGDLSVYWYQQSLDQGLQFLIQYYNGEERAKGNILERFSAQQFPDLHSELNLSSLELGDSALYFCASSVDSTSGNTIYFGEGSWLTVV.

The chain recombines TRBV6-2 or TRBV6-3 with TRBJ2-6; unclear D gene. Trimming cost V 4 bases and J 2 bases, with 6 bases left between them. CDR1 MNHEY and CDR2 SVGEGT come from the germline V gene. The CDR3 has 14 residues. CDR3 sequence reads: CASSFSPGANVLTF. The CDR3 DNA sequence: TGTGCCAGCAGTTTCAGTCCTGGGGCCAACGTCCTGACTTTC.

V is TRBV27 and J is TRBJ1-6, with a possible D match to TRBD1 (6 bases). The CDR3 length is 17 residues. V gave up 3 bases and J gave up 0 bases, with 12 bases separating them. Per the germline V gene, CDR1 is MNHEY and CDR2 is SMNVEV (reference sequence). Written as DNA, the CDR3 is TGTGCCAGCAGTTTGGTTGGGGGGGCCTCCTATAATTCACCCCTCCACTTT. This sequence encodes CASSLVGGASYNSPLHF.

The chain recombines TRBV7-9 with TRBJ2-3, with 7 bases aligning to TRBD1. CDR1 and CDR2 from the germline V gene are SEHNR and FQNEAQ (reference sequence). CDR3 size: 12 residues. V trimming: 4 bases; J trimming: 9 bases; junction bases outside the gene matches: 4. CDR3 sequence (DNA): TGTGCCAGCAGCTACGAGACAGGGACGCAGTATTTT. Translating gives CASSYETGTQYF.

Only a few counts were recorded for this clone. The J gene is TRBJ1-5, the V gene TRBV7-9; D might be TRBD1 (5 bases). Germline CDR1 reads SEHNR; CDR2 reads FQNEAQ (reference sequence). This CDR3 has 14 amino acids. The V and J ends lost 4 bases and 6 bases respectively, with 13 bases between them. CDR3 sequence reads: CASSSSGSSQPQHF. Written as DNA, the CDR3 is TGTGCCAGCAGCTCGTCAGGGTCCAGTCAGCCCCAGCATTTT. Full variable domain (outside the CDR3, taken from reference TRBV7-9 and TRBJ1-5): DTGVSQNPRHKITKRGQNVTFRCDPISEHNRLYWYRQTLGQGPEFLTYFQNEAQLEKSRLLSDRFSAERPKGSFSTLEIQRTEQGDSAMYLCASSSSGSSQPQHFGDGTRLSIL.

This clone was seen just once. The chain employs TRBV7-9 and TRBJ2-5; 9 bases are a match to TRBD1. The CDR3 totals 15 residues. Per germline, CDR1 SEHNR and CDR2 FQNEAQ (reference sequence). With V trimmed by 6 bases and J by 5 bases, 10 bases remained unmatched. Written as DNA, the CDR3 is TGTGCCAGCAGAACGACAGGGGGAGGCAGGGAGACCCAGTACTTC. This encodes CASRTTGGGRETQYF.

The genes are TRBV7-9 and TRBJ1-4, with 12 positions matching TRBD1. After removal of 1 base from V and 8 bases from J, the junction contained 2 bases not matched to a gene. The CDR3 runs to 15 residues. Germline V gives CDR1 SEHNR, CDR2 FQNEAQ (reference sequence). CDR3 in amino acids: CASSLGDRGQEKLFF. The CDR3 DNA reads TGTGCCAGCAGCTTAGGGGACAGGGGGCAAGAAAAACTGTTTTTT.

The chain carries TRBV28 and TRBJ1-1, with a possible D match to TRBD1 (5 bases). V was pared by 1 base and J by 0 bases, with 12 bases between. Germline V gene data show CDR1 as MDHEN and CDR2 as SYDVKM. This CDR3 comprises 16 residues. The CDR3: CASSLSGGILNTEAFF. CDR3 DNA sequence: TGTGCCAGCAGTTTATCGGGGGGAATCCTGAACACTGAAGCTTTCTTT.

The V gene is TRBV15, the J gene TRBJ2-3; 12 bases agree with TRBD2. This CDR3 contains 18 residues. Per the germline V gene, CDR1 is LNHNV and CDR2 is YYDKDF (reference sequence). V lost 0 bases and J lost 4; bases outside the gene matches: 8. CDR3 region: CATSRDRLAGGMADTQYF. DNA for the CDR3: TGTGCCACCAGCAGAGATCGGCTAGCGGGAGGGATGGCAGATACGCAGTATTTT.

The chain employs TRBV28 and TRBJ2-2, with 15 bases matching TRBD2. In germline, CDR1 is MDHEN, CDR2 SYDVKM. With 4 bases clipped from V and 4 bases from J, the junction kept 10 bases outside the gene matches. The CDR3 length is 19 residues. DNA for the CDR3: TGTGCCAGCAGTTCACCGGGACTAGCGGGAGGTCTGCTCACCGGGGAGCTGTTTTTT. It encodes CASSSPGLAGGLLTGELFF.

DNA of the CDR3: TGCGCCAGCAGCCTCTTCGTATACAATGAGCAGTTCTTC. Translated, it gives CASSLFVYNEQFF. The V gene is TRBV4-3, the J gene TRBJ2-1, with D hard to call. V dropped 4 bases and J dropped 4 bases, with 8 bases sitting between them. CDR3 size: 13 residues. Germline CDR1 is LGHNA and CDR2 is YSLEER.

The chain joins TRBV6-5 to TRBJ1-6, with D possibly matching TRBD1 (5 bases). From germline, CDR1 is MNHEY and CDR2 SVGAGI. CDR3 length: 13 residues. V lost 0 bases and J 8 bases, leaving 5 bases between the germline ends. CDR3 DNA sequence: TGTGCCAGCAGTTACTCAGGGGATTCACCCCTCCACTTT. Its protein product is CASSYSGDSPLHF.

The rearrangement links TRBV4-2 to TRBJ1-1; 11 positions agree with TRBD1. CDR1 and CDR2 (germline): LGHNA, YNFKEQ. The CDR3 contains 19 residues. The J segment lost 1 base and the V segment lost 3 bases, leaving 13 bases of the junction unmatched. This CDR3 reads CASSHGQGQGARTNTEAFF. For the CDR3, the DNA is TGTGCCAGCAGCCATGGTCAAGGACAGGGGGCAAGGACGAACACTGAAGCTTTCTTT.

The chain links TRBV19 to TRBJ2-6; unclear D gene. The CDR3 sequence is 14 residues long. Germline V gives CDR1 LNHDA, CDR2 SQIVND (reference sequence). V lost 5 bases, J lost 0 bases, and 5 bases lay in between. The CDR3 coding sequence is TGTGCCAGTAGTTTATCCTCTGGGGCCAACGTCCTGACTTTC. Protein: CASSLSSGANVLTF.

This chain links TRBV27 with TRBJ2-6, with D perhaps matching TRBD1 (6 bases). In germline, CDR1 is MNHEY, CDR2 SMNVEV (reference sequence). Trimming left V 4 bases short and J 2 bases short, with 9 bases between. This CDR3 spans 15 amino acids. CDR3 bases: TGTGCCAGCAGTTCCCCAGGGGCTGGGGCCAACGTCCTGACTTTC. Translated, it gives CASSSPGAGANVLTF.